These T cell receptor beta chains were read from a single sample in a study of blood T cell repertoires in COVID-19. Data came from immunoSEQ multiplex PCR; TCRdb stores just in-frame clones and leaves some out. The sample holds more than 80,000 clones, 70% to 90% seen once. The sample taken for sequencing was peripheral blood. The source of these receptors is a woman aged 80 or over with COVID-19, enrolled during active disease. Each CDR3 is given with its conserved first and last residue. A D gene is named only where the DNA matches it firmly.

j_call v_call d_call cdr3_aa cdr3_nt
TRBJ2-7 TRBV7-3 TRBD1 CASSFTGGSYEQYF TGTGCCAGCAGCTTTACAGGGGGCTCCTACGAGCAGTACTTC
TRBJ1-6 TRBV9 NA CASKRGTLHNSPLHF TGTGCCAGCAAGAGGGGGACGCTTCATAATTCACCCCTCCACTTT
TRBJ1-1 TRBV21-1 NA CASNQEGGRIPEAFF TGTGCCAGCAATCAAGAGGGCGGGCGGATCCCTGAAGCTTTCTTT
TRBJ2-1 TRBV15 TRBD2 CATSTRTSGGAGNEQFF TGTGCCACCAGCACCCGTACTAGCGGGGGGGCGGGAAATGAGCAGTTCTTC
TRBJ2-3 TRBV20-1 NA CSAPTTATQYF TGCAGTGCACCGACTACAGCTACGCAGTATTTT
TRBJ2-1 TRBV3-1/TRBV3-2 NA CASSQGFSSYNEQFF TGTGCCAGCAGCCAAGGCTTCAGCTCCTACAATGAGCAGTTCTTC
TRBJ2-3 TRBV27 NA CASSFRPGYFSSTDTQYF TGTGCCAGCAGTTTCAGGCCAGGGTACTTCTCTAGCACAGATACGCAGTATTTT
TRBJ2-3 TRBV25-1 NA CASSELGAASTDTQYF TGTGCCAGCAGTGAATTGGGGGCAGCCAGCACAGATACGCAGTATTTT
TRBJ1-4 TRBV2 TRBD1 CASSGRDRGGEKLFF TGTGCCAGCAGTGGTCGGGACAGGGGTGGTGAAAAACTGTTTTTT
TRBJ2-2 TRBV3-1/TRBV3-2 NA CASSQGRRTANTGELFF TGTGCCAGCAGCCAAGGCCGACGTACAGCGAACACCGGGGAGCTGTTTTTT
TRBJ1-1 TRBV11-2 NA CASSLLGVNTEAFF TGTGCCAGCAGCTTACTAGGAGTGAACACTGAAGCTTTCTTT
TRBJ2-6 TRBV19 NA CASSIGAHSGANVLTF TGTGCCAGTAGTATAGGAGCTCACTCTGGGGCCAACGTCCTGACTTTC
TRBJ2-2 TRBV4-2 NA CASSQQSNTGELFF TGTGCCAGCAGCCAACAATCGAACACCGGGGAGCTGTTTTTT
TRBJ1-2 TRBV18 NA CASSPLLDSYGYTF TGTGCCAGCTCACCTCTTTTGGACAGTTATGGCTACACCTTC
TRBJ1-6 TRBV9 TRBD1 CASSQGGGQDNSPLHF TGTGCCAGCAGCCAGGGAGGGGGACAGGACAATTCACCCCTCCACTTT
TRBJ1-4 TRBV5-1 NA CASSPGSGATNEKLFF TGCGCCAGCAGCCCTGGGAGCGGGGCAACTAATGAAAAACTGTTTTTT
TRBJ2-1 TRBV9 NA CASSVDQGSYNEQFF TGTGCCAGCAGCGTAGATCAGGGGTCATACAATGAGCAGTTCTTC
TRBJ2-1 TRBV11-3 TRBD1 CASSPGTGGLIEYNEQFF TGTGCCAGCAGCCCCGGGACAGGGGGCTTGATTGAATACAATGAGCAGTTCTTC
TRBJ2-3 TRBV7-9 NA CASSLMAGPTDTQYF TGTGCCAGCAGCTTGATGGCGGGGCCCACAGATACGCAGTATTTT
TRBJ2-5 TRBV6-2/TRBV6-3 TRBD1 CASSYGQGANVGETQYF TGTGCCAGCAGTTACGGACAGGGGGCGAATGTTGGGGAGACCCAGTACTTC
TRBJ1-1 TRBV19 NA CASSPSPHSPWGMNTEAFF TGTGCCAGTAGTCCAAGTCCCCATTCCCCCTGGGGCATGAACACTGAAGCTTTCTTT
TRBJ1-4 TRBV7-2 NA CASSLARFEEKLFF TGTGCCAGCAGCTTAGCACGTTTTGAGGAAAAACTGTTTTTT
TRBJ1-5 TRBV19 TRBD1 CASTAIPGQVNQPQHF TGTGCCAGTACAGCTATCCCGGGACAGGTTAATCAGCCCCAGCATTTT